The entry below describes one TCR beta chain. There are 13 residues in the CDR3. Trimming stripped 6 bases from V and 6 bases from J, with 14 bases between. Germline CDR1 MNHEY, CDR2 SVGAGI. The sample belongs to a study of control samples from healthy donors and cancer patients. Repertoires were generated with immunoSEQ multiplex PCR, while TCRdb's copy carries only in-frame clones and drops some. Altogether 150,000 or so clones are present, under 95% being singletons, with the ten largest covering around 12%. The sample comprised blood. The rearrangement joins TRBV6-5 to TRBJ1-1; D unresolved. This TCR was recovered from a man in his forties in good health. The CDR3 DNA follows: TGTGCCAGCAGAAGGGAGTTCTACGCTGAAGCTTTCTTT. This codes for CASRREFYAEAFF.